This T cell receptor (beta chain) emerged from a study of T cell responses to AZD1222 COVID-19 vaccine. Germline CDR1 reads MNHEY; CDR2 reads SVGEGT. V dropped 2 bases and J dropped 11 bases, with 25 bases sitting between them. The CDR3 sequence is 17 residues long. Clones were sequenced by immunoSEQ multiplex PCR, and TCRdb holds only the in-frame ones, with some missing. The sample lists under 200,000 clones, around 87% occurring once. This chain connects TRBV6-2 or TRBV6-3 to TRBJ1-5; a possible D gene is TRBD1 (6 bases). The receptor comes from an adult who received the AZD1222 COVID-19 vaccine. The material sequenced was peripheral blood, taken 28 days after the second AZD1222 dose. Here the CDR3 DNA reads TGTGCCAGCAGTTACCTGCGAGGGACAAGCAATTACTTTGCCCAGCATTTT. Translated, it gives CASSYLRGTSNYFAQHF.